This T cell receptor (beta chain) is from a study of cytomegalovirus exposure and HLA in healthy donors. CDR1 MDHEN and CDR2 SYDVKM come from the germline V gene. The CDR3 is 14 residues long. V was cut by 5 bases and J by 5 bases, with 13 bases left in between. General study results and limits: The tendency of first-cohort TCR clusters to co-occur in the 130 or so validation repertoires was identified by a subsequent analysis.

For this clone: Its matching antigen is unknown.

Libraries were prepared by immunoSEQ multiplex PCR; TCRdb keeps only in-frame clonotypes and omits some of them. The sample consists of roughly 330,000 clones, approximately 90% of them appearing once. Sequences were obtained from PBMCs. The rearrangement joins TRBV28 to TRBJ2-1, with D uncertain. The clonotype originates from a woman aged 25 to 45 in good health and CMV-seropositive. The CDR3 spells CASSPTVYHNEQFF. DNA for the CDR3: TGTGCCAGCAGTCCCACAGTGTACCACAATGAGCAGTTCTTC.